Reported below is one T cell receptor beta chain. Its binding antigen is unknown. Per-base qualities were not stored, and no clone one base away is much larger. Genomic DNA served as template for TCR beta VDJ combination and CDR3 sequence profiling. An Illumina HiSeq 2000 was used for TCR repertoire sequencing. On the authors' methods: Repertoires were assessed using TRBV/TRBJ rearrangement plots, CDR3 size and DJ length profiles, and Simpson's diversity index. Whichever DNA sequence was most abundant in the deep sequencing data was defined as the immunodominant clone. CDR3 amino acid sequences were screened for sharing across subjects and compared with published repertoires and the VDJdb database. The raw public data were reprocessed by TCRdb itself: fastp quality trimming at Q25, MiXCR clonotype calling, in-frame beta chains only. One record per CDR3 amino acid sequence lists the most common genes and DNA. The V and J calls follow TCRdb's processing rather than the paper's. The sample table records roughly 170,000 distinct CDR3 sequences; about three fifths of these occur just once. The top ten constitute 45% to 55% of the sample.

These data come from a study of CD8+CD57+ T cells in acquired aplastic anemia (dated by TCRdb to between 2018 and 2020). Context from the whole study: DNA extracted from sorted CD4+ and CD8+ cells had a mean of roughly 3.3 ug, with a range of roughly 0.19 to 27.4 ug. An average of around 10 million reads for CD4+ cells and 11 million to 13 million reads for CD8+ cells was obtained from healthy donor samples. Findings and caveats that apply to the study as a whole: No significant difference in CD8+ Simpson's diversity was found between patients and healthy controls (P=0.060). Around 27 CD8+ CDR3 sequences were found in both patients and controls but appeared to be highly expressed in patients and within the immunodominant clones of the patients.

The study deep-sequenced TCR repertoires of sorted CD4+ and CD8+ blood T cells from severe aplastic anemia patients and healthy subjects. Ficoll-Paque density gradient centrifugation was used to isolate peripheral blood mononuclear cells. Before DNA extraction, CD4+ and CD8+ T cells were sorted with FACS or magnetic beads. Sequenced material: sorted CD4+, CD8+, or CD8+CD57+ T cells (not recorded which) from PBMCs. The origin of this receptor is a human donor in good health.

For the CDR3, the sequence is CSASPGLAVFNEQFF. The sequenced DNA: TGCAGTGCTTCTCCGGGACTAGCGGTTTTCAATGAGCAGTTCTTC. This sequence uses TRBV20-1 and TRBJ2-1, and TRBD2 matches 11 of the central bases. Inclusive of the bounding cysteine and phenylalanine, the CDR3 is 15 residues long. Only the CDR3 region is kept as DNA, spanning 45 bases read in frame from base 1. Via the germline V gene (reference sequence), CDR1 is DFQATT and CDR2 SNEGSKA. Ends trimmed: V by 5 bases, J by 6 bases; bases unmatched to a gene: 9.